This T cell receptor beta chain was sequenced for a study of identical twins. Losses at the gene ends were 0 bases for V and 10 bases for J; bases not matched to a gene: 5. The CDR3 has 13 residues. Germline CDR1 and CDR2: KGHSH and LQKENI. TCRdb re-called the 5' RACE reads through MiXCR, storing one row per CDR3 protein. The data hold a few hundred thousand distinct CDR3 sequences, with 18% observed a single time. As concerns this clonotype: Its specificity is unknown.

Study-wide results and caveats: Models predicted too little out-of-frame TCR alpha sharing in monozygotic twins. Analyses of zero insertions could, in part, be confounded by invariant MAIT and iNKT cells.

This sequence was found in a man aged 50-59 years in good health. Sequencing was performed on naive T cells sorted from blood. V usage is TRBV18 and J usage is TRBJ1-1; TRBD1 matches 7 bases. DNA of the CDR3: TGTGCCAGCTCACCACCCACACGGACAGGAGCTTTCTTT. This codes for CASSPPTRTGAFF. Supplemented by reference TRBV18 and TRBJ1-1, the full variable domain reads NAGVMQNPRHLVRRRGQEARLRCSPMKGHSHVYWYRQLPEEGLKFMVYLQKENIIDESGMPKERFSAEFPKEGPSILRIQQVVRGDSAAYFCASSPPTRTGAFFGQGTRLTVV.